This T cell receptor (beta chain) originates from a study of CD8+ T cells in alopecia areata. Per the germline V gene, CDR1 is GTSNPN and CDR2 is SVGIG (reference sequence). This CDR3 comprises 10 residues. With 5 bases clipped from V and 7 bases from J, the junction kept 1 base outside the gene matches. RNA extraction and reverse transcription yielded cDNA as sequencing template. Clones were sequenced by immunoSEQ multiplex PCR, and TCRdb holds only the in-frame ones, with some missing. The table shows about 110,000 clones, with approximately 59% occurring only once. The chain is built from TRBV30 and TRBJ1-1; 7 bases align to TRBD1. Sequencing was carried out using CD8+ T cells sorted from blood. The clonotype comes from a human donor in good health. This CDR3 is CAWSGGEAFF. The CDR3 DNA is TGTGCCTGGTCAGGGGGTGAAGCTTTCTTT.